This T cell receptor beta chain was recovered during a study of control samples from healthy donors and cancer patients. The CDR3 length is 15 residues. Germline-derived CDR1 and CDR2 are SGHAT and FQNNGV. V was shortened by 1 base and J by 8 bases, with 14 bases between the two germline ends. Sequenced by immunoSEQ multiplex PCR; TCRdb stores in-frame clones only, minus some. The table shows some 210,000 clones, with 91% occurring only once. The specimen sequenced was blood. The chain employs TRBV11-2 and TRBJ1-4, with D uncertain. The clonotype originates from a man aged 25-45 years in good health. This CDR3 reads CASSLGGGRQEKLFF. CDR3 sequence (DNA): TGTGCCAGCAGCTTAGGAGGTGGGCGCCAAGAAAAACTGTTTTTT.